This T cell receptor (beta chain) was observed in a study of immune characterization of retroperitoneal liposarcoma. This clonotype occurred a few times. Germline and junction disagree at one end, which may indicate a read error. TCRdb fed the PCR reads into MiXCR, producing one record per CDR3 protein. The sample gives 4,300 or so distinct CDR3 sequences, roughly a third of which show up once; 25% to 35% is in the top ten. CDR1 and CDR2 (germline): MNHNS, SASEGT. CDR3 length: 18 residues. The J gene is TRBJ2-1, the V gene TRBV6-1; 11 bases are shared with TRBD1. Matching the DNA end better, TRBJ2-7 makes the J call doubtful. Sequenced input: tumor tissue. The clonotype was recovered from a male donor with retroperitoneal liposarcoma. The CDR3 coding sequence is TGTGCCAGCAGCGAAGGACAGGGGGCGATCCCTTTCTCCTACGAGCAGTACTTC. This gives the protein CASSEGQGAIPFSYEQYF.